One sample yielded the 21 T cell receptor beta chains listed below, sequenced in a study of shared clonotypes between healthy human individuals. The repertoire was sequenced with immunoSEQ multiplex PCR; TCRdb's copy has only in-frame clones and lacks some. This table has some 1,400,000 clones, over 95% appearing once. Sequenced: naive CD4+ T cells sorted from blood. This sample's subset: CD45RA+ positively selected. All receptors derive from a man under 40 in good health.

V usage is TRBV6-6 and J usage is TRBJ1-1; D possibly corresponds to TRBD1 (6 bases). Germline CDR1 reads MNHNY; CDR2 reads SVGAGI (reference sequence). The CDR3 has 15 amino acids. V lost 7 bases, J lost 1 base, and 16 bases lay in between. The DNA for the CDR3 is TGTGCCAGCACTATCCCGGGACACGCGAACACTGAAGCTTTCTTT. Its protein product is CASTIPGHANTEAFF.

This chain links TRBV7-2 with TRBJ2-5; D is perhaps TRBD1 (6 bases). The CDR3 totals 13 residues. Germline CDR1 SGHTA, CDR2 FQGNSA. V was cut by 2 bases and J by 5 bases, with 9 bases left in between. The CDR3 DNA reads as TGTGCCAGCAGCTTAAACAGGGCGGAGACCCAGTACTTC. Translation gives CASSLNRAETQYF. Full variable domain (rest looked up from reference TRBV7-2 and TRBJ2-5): GAGVSQSPSNKVTEKGKDVELRCDPISGHTALYWYRQSLGQGLEFLIYFQGNSAPDKSGLPSDRFSAERTGGSVSTLTIQRTQQEDSAVYLCASSLNRAETQYFGPGTRLLVL.

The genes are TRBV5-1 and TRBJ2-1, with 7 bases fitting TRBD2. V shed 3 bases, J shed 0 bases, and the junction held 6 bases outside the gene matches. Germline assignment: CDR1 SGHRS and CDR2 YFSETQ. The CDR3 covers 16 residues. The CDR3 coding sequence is TGCGCCAGCAGCTCTAGCGGTCAGAGCTCCTACAATGAGCAGTTCTTC. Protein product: CASSSSGQSSYNEQFF.

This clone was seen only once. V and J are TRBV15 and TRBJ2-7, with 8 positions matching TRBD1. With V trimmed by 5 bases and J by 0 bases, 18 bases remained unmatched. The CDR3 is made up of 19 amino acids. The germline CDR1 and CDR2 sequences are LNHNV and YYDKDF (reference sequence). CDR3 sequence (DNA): TGTGCCACCAGCGGAGGGGGGTGGCAGGGGGCGACTCTCTCCTACGAGCAGTACTTC. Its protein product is CATSGGGWQGATLSYEQYF.

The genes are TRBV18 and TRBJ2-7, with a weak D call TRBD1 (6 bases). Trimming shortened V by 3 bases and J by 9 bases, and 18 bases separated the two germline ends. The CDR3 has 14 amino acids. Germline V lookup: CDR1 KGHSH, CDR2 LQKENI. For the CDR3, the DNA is TGTGCCAGCTCACCGCGCAGGGGTTTGAAAGGGCAGTACTTC. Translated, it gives CASSPRRGLKGQYF.

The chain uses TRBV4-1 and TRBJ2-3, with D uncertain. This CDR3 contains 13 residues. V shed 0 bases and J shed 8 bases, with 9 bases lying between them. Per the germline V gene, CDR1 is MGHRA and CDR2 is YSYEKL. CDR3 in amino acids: CASSQDSRGTQYF. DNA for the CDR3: TGCGCCAGCAGCCAAGATTCGAGAGGTACGCAGTATTTT.

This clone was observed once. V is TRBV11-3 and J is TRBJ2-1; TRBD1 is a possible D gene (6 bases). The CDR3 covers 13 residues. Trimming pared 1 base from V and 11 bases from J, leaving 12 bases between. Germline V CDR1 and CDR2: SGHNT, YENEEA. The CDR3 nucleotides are TGTGCCAGCAGCTTAGGCGAAGGGACAAAGCAGTTCTTC. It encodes CASSLGEGTKQFF.

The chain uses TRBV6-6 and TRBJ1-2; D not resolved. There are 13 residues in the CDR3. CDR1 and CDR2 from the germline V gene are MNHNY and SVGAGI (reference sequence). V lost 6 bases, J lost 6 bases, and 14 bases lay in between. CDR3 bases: TGTGCCAGCAGATTAGACTGGCAAGATGGCTACACCTTC. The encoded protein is CASRLDWQDGYTF.

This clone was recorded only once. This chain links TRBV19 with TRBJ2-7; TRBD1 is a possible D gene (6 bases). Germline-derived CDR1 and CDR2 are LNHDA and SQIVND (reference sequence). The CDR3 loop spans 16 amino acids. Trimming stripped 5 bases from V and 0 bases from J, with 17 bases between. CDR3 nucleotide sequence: TGTGCCAGTAGTTCTCCGACAGGCCCCAGCTCCTACGAGCAGTACTTC. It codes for CASSSPTGPSSYEQYF.

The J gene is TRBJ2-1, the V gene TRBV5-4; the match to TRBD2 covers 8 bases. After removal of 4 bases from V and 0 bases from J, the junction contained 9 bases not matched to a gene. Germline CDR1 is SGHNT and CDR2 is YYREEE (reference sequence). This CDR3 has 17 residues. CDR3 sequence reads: CASSPKEAGASYNEQFF. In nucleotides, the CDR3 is TGTGCCAGCAGCCCAAAGGAAGCGGGAGCCTCCTACAATGAGCAGTTCTTC.

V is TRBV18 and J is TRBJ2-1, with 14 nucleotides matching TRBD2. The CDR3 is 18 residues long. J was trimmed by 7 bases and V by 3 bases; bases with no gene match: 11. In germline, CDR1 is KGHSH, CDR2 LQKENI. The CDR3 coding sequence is TGTGCCAGCTCACCTAGTACTCCCGGGACTAGCGGGAGTAATGAGCAGTTCTTC. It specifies CASSPSTPGTSGSNEQFF. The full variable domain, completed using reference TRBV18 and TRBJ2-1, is NAGVMQNPRHLVRRRGQEARLRCSPMKGHSHVYWYRQLPEEGLKFMVYLQKENIIDESGMPKERFSAEFPKEGPSILRIQQVVRGDSAAYFCASSPSTPGTSGSNEQFFGPGTRLTVL.

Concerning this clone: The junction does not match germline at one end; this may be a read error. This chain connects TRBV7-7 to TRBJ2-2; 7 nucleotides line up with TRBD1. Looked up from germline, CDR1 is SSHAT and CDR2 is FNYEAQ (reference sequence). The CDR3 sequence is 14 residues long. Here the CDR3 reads CASSTRDSTGELFF. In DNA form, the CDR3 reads TGTGCTAGCAGCACTAGGGACAGCACCGGGGAGCTGTTTTTT.

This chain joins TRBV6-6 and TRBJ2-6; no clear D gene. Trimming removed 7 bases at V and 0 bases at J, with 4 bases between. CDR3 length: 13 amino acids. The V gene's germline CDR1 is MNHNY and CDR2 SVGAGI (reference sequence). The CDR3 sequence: CASTNSGANVLTF. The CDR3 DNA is TGTGCCAGCACTAACTCTGGGGCCAACGTCCTGACTTTC.

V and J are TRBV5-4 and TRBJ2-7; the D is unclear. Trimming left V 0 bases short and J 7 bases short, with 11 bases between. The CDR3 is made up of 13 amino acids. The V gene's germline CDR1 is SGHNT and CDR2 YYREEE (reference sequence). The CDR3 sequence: CASSLAALGEQYF. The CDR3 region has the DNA TGTGCCAGCAGCTTGGCAGCCCTCGGGGAGCAGTACTTC.

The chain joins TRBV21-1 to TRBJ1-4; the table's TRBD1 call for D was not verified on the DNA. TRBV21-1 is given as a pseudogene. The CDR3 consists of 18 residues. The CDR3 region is CASSKRPGTPLADEKLFF. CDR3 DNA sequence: TGTGCCAGCAGCAAGAGGCCGGGGACACCCCTTGCCGACGAAAAACTGTTTTTT.

In DNA form, the CDR3 reads TGTGCCAGCAGCTTAGTTGGGGGGGGCGCGGAAAAACTGTTTTTT. Its translation is CASSLVGGGAEKLFF. This chain uses TRBV7-2 with TRBJ1-4, with D tentatively TRBD1 (6 bases). The ends were cut back, 1 base at V and 8 bases at J, with 14 bases in the middle. The CDR3 is made up of 15 amino acids. CDR1 and CDR2 from the germline V gene are SGHTA and FQGNSA.

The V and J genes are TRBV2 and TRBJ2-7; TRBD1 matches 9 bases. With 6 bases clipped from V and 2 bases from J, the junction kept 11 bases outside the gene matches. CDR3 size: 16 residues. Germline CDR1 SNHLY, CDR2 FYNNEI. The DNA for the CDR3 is TGTGCCAGCAGGAGGACAGGGGCTACGACTACCTACGAGCAGTACTTC. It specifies CASRRTGATTTYEQYF.

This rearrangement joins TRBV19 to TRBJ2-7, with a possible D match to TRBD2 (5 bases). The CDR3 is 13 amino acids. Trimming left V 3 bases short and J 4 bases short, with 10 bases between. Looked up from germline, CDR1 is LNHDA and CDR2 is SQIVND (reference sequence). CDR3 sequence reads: CASSIGEMYEQYF. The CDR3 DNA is TGTGCCAGTAGTATCGGGGAAATGTACGAGCAGTACTTC.

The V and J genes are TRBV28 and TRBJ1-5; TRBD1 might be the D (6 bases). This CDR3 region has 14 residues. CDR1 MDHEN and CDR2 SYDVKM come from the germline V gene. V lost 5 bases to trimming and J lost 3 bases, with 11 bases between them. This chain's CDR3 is CASSRTGLNQPQHF. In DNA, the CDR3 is TGTGCCAGCAGTCGTACAGGGCTCAATCAGCCCCAGCATTTT.

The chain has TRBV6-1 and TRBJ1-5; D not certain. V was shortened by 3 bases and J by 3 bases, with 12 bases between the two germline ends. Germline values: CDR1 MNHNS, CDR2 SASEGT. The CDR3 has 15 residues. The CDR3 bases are TGTGCCAGCAGTGACGAATGGGGAGTCAATCAGCCCCAGCATTTT. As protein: CASSDEWGVNQPQHF.

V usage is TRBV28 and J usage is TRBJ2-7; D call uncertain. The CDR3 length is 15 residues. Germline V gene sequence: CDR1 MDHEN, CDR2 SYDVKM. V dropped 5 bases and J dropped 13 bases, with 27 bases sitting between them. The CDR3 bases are TGTGCCAGCAGTCCCCCCCCTAGTGGTCTGGTATATACCTACTTC. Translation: CASSPPPSGLVYTYF.